What follows are 30 T cell receptor beta chains derived from one specimen sequenced in a study of control samples from healthy donors and cancer patients. Here immunoSEQ multiplex PCR was the method, and the copy in TCRdb shows in-frame clones only, minus some. Counted here are 55,000 to 90,000 clones, approximately 84% occurring once; the ten biggest clones make up 25% to 35%. Sequencing was carried out using blood. Source of these receptors: a man in his forties or fifties in good health.

V and J are TRBV6-5 and TRBJ2-7, with TRBD2 as a possible D gene (7 bases). The V gene's germline CDR1 is MNHEY and CDR2 SVGAGI. V lost 5 bases, J lost 4 bases, and 12 bases lay in between. This CDR3 contains 13 residues. CDR3 DNA sequence: TGTGCCAGCAGTATGGGAGGGGGGTACGAGCAGTACTTC. Translating it yields CASSMGGGYEQYF.

The genes are TRBV6-5 and TRBJ1-2; no clear D. This CDR3 is 12 amino acids long. Germline CDR1 reads MNHEY; CDR2 reads SVGAGI. V lost 5 bases, J lost 8 bases, and 12 bases lay in between. The CDR3 here is CASSPSAVGYTF. Written as DNA, the CDR3 is TGTGCCAGCAGTCCCTCGGCTGTAGGCTACACCTTC.

The chain recombines TRBV6-2 or TRBV6-3 with TRBJ2-3, with D perhaps TRBD2 (5 bases). The CDR3 sequence is 15 residues long. Germline CDR1 and CDR2: MNHEY and SVGEGT. Trimming cost V 2 bases and J 0 bases, with 9 bases left between them. In nucleotides, the CDR3 is TGTGCCAGCAGTTACCCAGCGGTTAGCACAGATACGCAGTATTTT. It codes for CASSYPAVSTDTQYF.

The chain has TRBV30 and TRBJ1-6; a possible D gene is TRBD1 (5 bases). The CDR3 runs 16 residues. Per the germline V gene, CDR1 is GTSNPN and CDR2 is SVGIG (reference sequence). V shed 7 bases and J shed 0 bases, with 16 bases lying between them. The CDR3 DNA is TGTGCCTCGAACCCCTCAGGGAGCTCCTATAATTCACCCCTCCACTTT. It is translated as CASNPSGSSYNSPLHF.

The chain links TRBV5-8 to TRBJ2-1, with 7 bases matching TRBD2. Germline-derived CDR1 and CDR2 are SGHTS and YDEGEE. The CDR3 contains 15 residues. V shed 4 bases and J 5 bases; nucleotides not matched to a gene: 9. The CDR3 reads CASSRGLTGDNEQFF. In nucleotides, the CDR3 is TGTGCCAGCAGCAGGGGACTAACCGGCGACAATGAGCAGTTCTTC.

This clone has just one count. The chain has TRBV2 and TRBJ2-7; D is undetermined. This CDR3 comprises 11 residues. V was cut by 6 bases and J by 7 bases, with 10 bases left in between. Germline CDR1 is SNHLY and CDR2 is FYNNEI. CDR3 region: CASRSRVEQYF. The DNA for the CDR3 is TGTGCCAGCAGGTCCCGGGTAGAGCAGTACTTC.

V and J are TRBV4-1 and TRBJ2-7; 11 bases are a match to TRBD2. Germline V gene sequence: CDR1 MGHRA, CDR2 YSYEKL. The CDR3 covers 15 residues. The V segment lost 4 bases and the J segment 1 base; nucleotides outside the gene matches: 3. CDR3 sequence: CASSPRTSGSYEQYF. The DNA of the CDR3 is TGCGCCAGCAGCCCCCGGACTAGCGGGTCCTACGAGCAGTACTTC.

The chain recombines TRBV30 with TRBJ2-1, with 12 bases identical to TRBD2. The germline gives CDR1 GTSNPN, CDR2 SVGIG (reference sequence). CDR3 length: 14 residues. V gave up 0 bases and J gave up 6 bases; unmatched junction bases: 0. This CDR3 is CAWSVLAGGNEQFF. CDR3 DNA sequence: TGTGCCTGGAGTGTACTAGCGGGAGGCAATGAGCAGTTCTTC.

Only one count was recorded for this clone. The chain couples TRBV29-1 to TRBJ2-4, with TRBD2 as a possible D gene (7 bases). Deletions cut 0 bases from V and 9 bases from J, with 12 bases between. Germline V gene lookup returns CDR1 SQVTM and CDR2 ANQGSEA. This CDR3 region has 13 residues. CDR3 nucleotides: TGCAGCGTTGAAGAAGTGGGAGGGGGCATTCAGTACTTC. This gives the protein CSVEEVGGGIQYF. Full variable domain (outside the CDR3, taken from reference TRBV29-1 and TRBJ2-4): SAVISQKPSRDICQRGTSLTIQCQVDSQVTMMFWYRQQPGQSLTLIATANQGSEATYESGFVIDKFPISRPNLTFSTLTVSNMSPEDSSIYLCSVEEVGGGIQYFGAGTRLSVL.

The chain has TRBV6-2 or TRBV6-3 and TRBJ2-5, with TRBD2 matching 7 bases. Trimming at V came to 0 bases and at J to 1 base, leaving 5 bases not matched to a gene. The CDR3 runs 16 residues. The germline CDR1 and CDR2 sequences are MNHEY and SVGEGT. The CDR3 DNA sequence: TGTGCCAGCAGTTACTCCTCTTGGGGGGGCCAAGAGACCCAGTACTTC. Amino acid sequence: CASSYSSWGGQETQYF.

A note on this clone: The DNA is left out, because the CDR3 cannot be placed on it with certainty; the CDR3 is given as TCRdb lists it. The chain couples TRBV11-2 to TRBJ2-5; the D call in the table, TRBD1, was not verified against the DNA. The CDR3 numbers 16 amino acids, ends counted. Per the germline V gene, CDR1 is SGHAT and CDR2 is FQNNGV. The CDR3 sequence: CASSFPRSGFLETQYF.

The rearrangement uses TRBV4-2 and TRBJ2-3; TRBD2 matches at 12 bases. This CDR3 has 17 residues. V lost 4 bases and J lost 2; bases outside the gene matches: 7. The V gene's germline CDR1 is LGHNA and CDR2 YNFKEQ. Here the CDR3 DNA reads TGTGCCAGCAGCCTCTTGACTAGCGGGGGTTCCACAGATACGCAGTATTTT. It specifies CASSLLTSGGSTDTQYF.

The chain is built from TRBV7-9 and TRBJ2-1; D gene uncertain. The CDR3 is 14 amino acids. The V gene's germline CDR1 is SEHNR and CDR2 FQNEAQ (reference sequence). V lost 0 bases and J lost 7, with 10 bases in between. The CDR3 coding sequence is TGTGCCAGCAGCTTAGCGACGTACGGGAATGAGCAGTTCTTC. Amino acid sequence: CASSLATYGNEQFF.

This chain joins TRBV19 and TRBJ1-3; D may be TRBD1 (6 bases). This CDR3 region has 16 residues. Germline values: CDR1 LNHDA, CDR2 SQIVND (reference sequence). Trimming pared 7 bases from V and 0 bases from J, leaving 16 bases between. The DNA for the CDR3 is TGTGCCAGTACCCAACAGGGTGCTGTCTCTGGAAACACCATATATTTT. Translating gives CASTQQGAVSGNTIYF.

The chain couples TRBV11-2 to TRBJ2-7; 7 nucleotides align to TRBD1. The V gene end was trimmed by 2 bases and the J gene end by 5 bases; junction bases not matched to a gene: 3. The length of the CDR3 is 13 residues. Germline V gene sequence: CDR1 SGHAT, CDR2 FQNNGV. CDR3 residues: CASSLTGDNEQYF. CDR3 coding DNA: TGTGCCAGCAGCTTAACAGGGGACAACGAGCAGTACTTC.

In this sample, this clone turned up once. The J gene is TRBJ1-2, the V gene TRBV6-2 or TRBV6-3, with D maybe TRBD1 (5 bases). The germline V gene encodes CDR1 MNHEY and CDR2 SVGEGT. The CDR3 has 14 amino acids. V was trimmed by 4 bases and J by 4 bases, leaving 13 bases between them. The CDR3 region is CASSFGGDSYGYTF. For the CDR3, the DNA is TGTGCCAGCAGTTTTGGAGGGGATAGCTATGGCTACACCTTC.

This sequence joins TRBV30 and TRBJ1-1; D is undetermined. Germline-derived CDR1 and CDR2 are GTSNPN and SVGIG (reference sequence). The V end lost 2 bases, the J end lost 7 bases, and 5 bases lay between the germline ends. This CDR3 has 10 amino acids. For the CDR3, the DNA is TGTGCCTGGAGTCGGGGTGAAGCTTTCTTT. Translated, it gives CAWSRGEAFF.

The J gene is TRBJ1-2, the V gene TRBV2, with no clear D. V gave up 3 bases and J gave up 2 bases, with 13 bases separating them. The CDR3 sequence is 15 residues long. In germline, CDR1 is SNHLY, CDR2 FYNNEI. The CDR3 region has the DNA TGTGCCAGCAGTGATCAGAAAGGGCTAAACTATGGCTACACCTTC. Translating it yields CASSDQKGLNYGYTF.

The chain couples TRBV5-1 to TRBJ2-1, with TRBD2 matching over 9 bases. From germline, CDR1 is SGHRS and CDR2 YFSETQ. With V trimmed by 5 bases and J by 8 bases, 11 bases remained unmatched. CDR3 length: 15 amino acids. The CDR3 DNA follows: TGCGCCAGCAGAAGGCAGGCTAGCGGGGTCGATGAGCAGTTCTTC. It encodes CASRRQASGVDEQFF.

This rearrangement joins TRBV11-2 to TRBJ2-7, with D uncertain. V was cut by 2 bases and J by 4 bases, with 3 bases left in between. CDR1 and CDR2 (germline): SGHAT, FQNNGV. This CDR3 is built from 11 residues. CDR3 DNA: TGTGCCAGCAGCTTACAGTACGAGCAGTACTTC. Translated: CASSLQYEQYF. Supplemented by reference TRBV11-2 and TRBJ2-7, the full variable domain reads EAGVAQSPRYKIIEKRQSVAFWCNPISGHATLYWYQQILGQGPKLLIQFQNNGVVDDSQLPKDRFSAERLKGVDSTLKIQPAKLEDSAVYLCASSLQYEQYFGPGTRLTVT.

The chain joins TRBV6-2 or TRBV6-3 to TRBJ2-4; TRBD1 is a possible D gene (6 bases). V lost 5 bases and J 0 bases, leaving 17 bases between the germline ends. Germline-derived CDR1 and CDR2 are MNHEY and SVGEGT. The CDR3 runs 17 residues. The CDR3 here is CASSTRGGEIAKNIQYF. For the CDR3, the DNA is TGTGCCAGCAGTACTAGAGGGGGTGAGATAGCCAAAAACATTCAGTACTTC.

The gene calls are TRBV9 and TRBJ2-5; D is uncertain. The germline V gene encodes CDR1 SGDLS and CDR2 YYNGEE. Trimming removed 0 bases at V and 4 bases at J, with 13 bases between. The CDR3 sequence is 15 residues long. The CDR3 sequence is CASSVGRVERETQYF. CDR3 nucleotides: TGTGCCAGCAGCGTAGGAAGGGTGGAAAGAGAGACCCAGTACTTC. The complete variable domain, with remaining parts taken from reference TRBV9 and TRBJ2-5, reads DSGVTQTPKHLITATGQRVTLRCSPRSGDLSVYWYQQSLDQGLQFLIQYYNGEERAKGNILERFSAQQFPDLHSELNLSSLELGDSALYFCASSVGRVERETQYFGPGTRLLVL.

The chain is built from TRBV9 and TRBJ2-1; 9 bases are shared with TRBD2. Germline values: CDR1 SGDLS, CDR2 YYNGEE. CDR3 size: 15 residues. V trimming: 2 bases; J trimming: 8 bases; junction bases outside the gene matches: 8. DNA of the CDR3: TGTGCCAGCAGCGTCATAGCGGGAGAAGACTATGAGCAGTTCTTC. Protein sequence: CASSVIAGEDYEQFF.

The rearrangement uses TRBV14 and TRBJ1-1; D uncertain. V lost 0 bases and J lost 9, with 14 bases in between. The length of the CDR3 is 14 residues. Germline V lookup: CDR1 SGHDN, CDR2 FVKESK. The CDR3 DNA reads as TGTGCCAGCAGCCAAGATTGGGGAGGTGCTCAAGCTTTCTTT. Residues: CASSQDWGGAQAFF.

This chain connects TRBV28 to TRBJ2-1, with D tentatively TRBD2 (6 bases). The V gene's germline CDR1 is MDHEN and CDR2 SYDVKM. This CDR3 spans 16 amino acids. With 5 bases removed from V and 5 bases from J, the gap between germline ends came to 19 bases. As DNA, the CDR3 is TGTGCCAGCAGTACCAGGGTCGCGGGGCGGCACAATGAGCAGTTCTTC. Translation gives CASSTRVAGRHNEQFF.

This chain joins TRBV28 and TRBJ2-5, with a tentative D call TRBD2 (6 bases). CDR3 size: 15 residues. Germline V gene data show CDR1 as MDHEN and CDR2 as SYDVKM. V was cut by 4 bases and J by 5 bases, with 17 bases left in between. Written as DNA, the CDR3 is TGTGCCAGCAGTTCAACGATGGGAGGAGGCGAGACCCAGTACTTC. This gives the protein CASSSTMGGGETQYF. Full variable domain (remainder filled in from reference TRBV28 and TRBJ2-5): DVKVTQSSRYLVKRTGEKVFLECVQDMDHENMFWYRQDPGLGLRLIYFSYDVKMKEKGDIPEGYSVSREKKERFSLILESASTNQTSMYLCASSSTMGGGETQYFGPGTRLLVL.

The chain employs TRBV27 and TRBJ1-1, with 9 nucleotides matching TRBD1. Germline CDR1 MNHEY, CDR2 SMNVEV (reference sequence). This CDR3 contains 14 residues. Trimming removed 5 bases from V and 3 bases from J; junction bases left unmatched: 4. CDR3 nucleotide sequence: TGTGCCAGCAGTCTACAGGGGGCTTACACTGAAGCTTTCTTT. This gives the protein CASSLQGAYTEAFF.

This clone was counted a few times. This rearrangement joins TRBV28 to TRBJ2-5; weak D call: TRBD1 (5 bases). Germline V gene lookup returns CDR1 MDHEN and CDR2 SYDVKM. Trimming took 4 bases from V and 2 from J, leaving 14 bases between them. This CDR3 region has 15 residues. The CDR3 region is CASSSPKGNQETQYF. CDR3 nucleotide sequence: TGTGCCAGCAGTTCCCCAAAGGGGAATCAAGAGACCCAGTACTTC.

V usage is TRBV28 and J usage is TRBJ1-5; perhaps TRBD1 as D (5 bases). Trimming removed 6 bases at V and 8 bases at J, with 11 bases between. CDR1 and CDR2 from the germline V gene are MDHEN and SYDVKM. The length of the CDR3 is 12 residues. CDR3 in DNA: TGTGCCAGCAGACAGCAGGGAAAGCCCCAGCATTTT. Translation: CASRQQGKPQHF.

This clone was observed a few times. J is TRBJ2-7 and V is TRBV24-1, with no clear D. V was trimmed by 4 bases and J by 7 bases, leaving 4 bases between them. The CDR3 has 10 residues. Germline CDR1 reads KGHDR; CDR2 reads SFDVKD. CDR3 amino acids: CATSDVEQYF. In DNA form, the CDR3 reads TGTGCCACCAGTGACGTGGAGCAGTACTTC.